This T cell receptor beta chain originates from a study of beta chain features in type 1 diabetes. Study results and caveats: When VDJ junctions were examined, type 1 diabetes patients showed fewer insertions and more deletions. Resolution of whether HLA type affects TCRB rearrangement was not achieved here.

This clone was seen a few times. The antigen is not known. Every sorted population was more than 95% pure. Investigators reverse transcribed all isolated RNA, so they sequenced expressed TCRB transcripts. The protocol was immunoSEQ multiplex PCR, while the TCRdb copy is restricted to in-frame clones and leaves out a portion. Seen here are hundreds of thousands of clones, over 25% observed once, and the top ten hold about 0.065%. Material: naive CD4+ T cells from blood. This receptor was identified in a young man in good health.

CDR3 protein: CASSPRALLAKNIQYF. CDR3 in DNA: TGCGCCAGCAGTCCTAGGGCCCTCCTAGCCAAAAACATTCAGTACTTC. The J gene is TRBJ2-4, the V gene TRBV23-1; no firm D call. TRBV23-1 belongs to the ORF category, with a function that is uncertain. This CDR3 comprises 16 residues. V was trimmed by 4 bases and J by 0 bases, leaving 13 bases between them.